One and the same sample provided the 12 T cell receptor beta chains below, sequenced in a study of cytomegalovirus exposure and HLA in healthy donors. Clones were read by immunoSEQ multiplex PCR, and TCRdb kept only the in-frame ones, dropping some. This table has some 180,000 clones, around 80% appearing once. The sequenced material came from PBMCs. The source of these receptors is a young woman in good health and CMV-seronegative.

CDR3 in DNA: TGCAGCGTGCGATCAGGGGGAGGTGAAAAACTGTTTTTT. Translating it yields CSVRSGGGEKLFF. The chain couples TRBV29-1 to TRBJ1-4, with 7 bases lining up with TRBD1. This CDR3 is 13 amino acids long. Trimming at V came to 6 bases and at J to 7 bases, leaving 8 bases not matched to a gene. Germline V gene sequence: CDR1 SQVTM, CDR2 ANQGSEA.

As DNA, the CDR3 is TGTGCCAGCAGCTTAGCGCCCCGGACAGGGGGGAACACCATATATTTT. This gives the protein CASSLAPRTGGNTIYF. The chain is built from TRBV7-2 and TRBJ1-3, with 10 bases identical to TRBD1. This CDR3 is 16 amino acids long. Unmatched junction bases numbered 6, after V lost 0 bases and J lost 7 bases. From germline, CDR1 is SGHTA and CDR2 FQGNSA.

The chain carries TRBV7-2 and TRBJ1-2; D perhaps matches TRBD1 (5 bases). Germline CDR1 is SGHTA and CDR2 is FQGNSA. The V gene lost 2 bases and the J gene lost 4 bases, with 11 bases spanning the gap. This CDR3 contains 14 residues. CDR3 coding DNA: TGTGCCAGCAGCTTACTCAGGGTGCCCTATGGCTACACCTTC. It encodes CASSLLRVPYGYTF.

This chain joins TRBV15 and TRBJ2-5, with no clear D. Germline assignment: CDR1 LNHNV and CDR2 YYDKDF (reference sequence). The V end lost 0 bases, the J end lost 5 bases, and 13 bases lay between the germline ends. The CDR3 contains 15 residues. DNA of the CDR3: TGTGCCACCAGCAGAGATTTGGAGAACCTGGAGACCCAGTACTTC. Its translation: CATSRDLENLETQYF.

The chain joins TRBV6-1 to TRBJ1-2; 9 nucleotides align to TRBD1. The CDR3 spans 15 residues. The ends lost 6 bases at V and 1 base at J; junction bases unmatched: 6. Germline lookup yields CDR1 MNHNS and CDR2 SASEGT. CDR3 DNA: TGTGCCAGCAGAGCCGGGACAGGGTTTAACTATGGCTACACCTTC. Residues: CASRAGTGFNYGYTF.

This clone was seen a few times. The chain couples TRBV6-5 to TRBJ1-2, with unresolved D. CDR1 and CDR2 from the germline V gene are MNHEY and SVGAGI. This CDR3 is 13 amino acids long. Trimming removed 6 bases at V and 3 bases at J, with 11 bases between. The CDR3 region has the DNA TGTGCCAGCAGCCTCTCAGAATACTATGGCTACACCTTC. It translates to CASSLSEYYGYTF.

In its sample, this clone was seen a few times. The V and J genes are TRBV2 and TRBJ1-2; no definite D call. V was shortened by 4 bases and J by 7 bases, with 7 bases between the two germline ends. CDR1 and CDR2 (germline): SNHLY, FYNNEI. There are 11 residues in the CDR3. This chain's CDR3 is CASSAFGGYTF. The CDR3 nucleotides are TGTGCCAGCAGTGCTTTCGGTGGCTACACCTTC.

The chain links TRBV19 to TRBJ2-7, with TRBD1 as a possible D gene (6 bases). The germline V and J ends were trimmed by 3 bases and 1 base, with 13 bases remaining between them. Germline CDR1 and CDR2: LNHDA and SQIVND (reference sequence). The CDR3 runs to 15 residues. CDR3 coding DNA: TGTGCCAGTAGTATGCTACAGGGAAAGTCCTACGAGCAGTACTTC. Protein sequence: CASSMLQGKSYEQYF.

V usage is TRBV5-1 and J usage is TRBJ2-2; 15 bases map to TRBD2. Germline CDR1 and CDR2: SGHRS and YFSETQ. V lost 4 bases to trimming and J lost 5 bases; unmatched junction nucleotides: 6. The CDR3 loop spans 17 amino acids. This CDR3 reads CASSTGLAGGLTGELFF. The CDR3 nucleotides are TGCGCCAGCAGCACTGGACTAGCGGGAGGGTTAACCGGGGAGCTGTTTTTT. Full variable domain (missing parts from reference TRBV5-1 and TRBJ2-2): KAGVTQTPRYLIKTRGQQVTLSCSPISGHRSVSWYQQTPGQGLQFLFEYFSETQRNKGNFPGRFSGRQFSNSRSEMNVSTLELGDSALYLCASSTGLAGGLTGELFFGEGSRLTVL.

This chain joins TRBV6-5 and TRBJ2-7; D might be TRBD2 (6 bases). V was clipped by 7 bases and J by 3 bases, with 19 bases between them. The CDR3 sequence is 15 residues long. Germline V gives CDR1 MNHEY, CDR2 SVGAGI. CDR3 coding DNA: TGTGCCAGCACCCAGACTAGTTCGGGCCACTACGAGCAGTACTTC. Its protein is CASTQTSSGHYEQYF.

This chain links TRBV2 with TRBJ2-1; 10 bases are shared with TRBD2. The CDR3 has 17 residues. Germline V gene lookup returns CDR1 SNHLY and CDR2 FYNNEI. Trimming cost V 4 bases and J 4 bases; bases outside gene matches: 10. The CDR3 sequence is CASSVASGSGWYNEQFF. The CDR3 bases are TGTGCCAGCAGTGTGGCTAGCGGGAGTGGCTGGTACAATGAGCAGTTCTTC.

V gene TRBV11-2 combines with J gene TRBJ2-1; TRBD2 matches 11 bases. The junction had 8 bases not matched to a gene; V was cut back by 5 bases and J by 5 bases. Germline CDR1 reads SGHAT; CDR2 reads FQNNGV. This CDR3 has 16 residues. The CDR3: CASSPQTSGSHNEQFF. CDR3 nucleotides: TGTGCCAGCAGCCCCCAAACTAGCGGGAGCCACAATGAGCAGTTCTTC.